This section outlines one TCR beta chain sequence together with its context. The antigen remains undetermined. The V gene's germline CDR1 is LGHNA and CDR2 YNFKEQ. This CDR3 spans 15 amino acids. V gave up 0 bases and J gave up 4 bases; unmatched junction bases: 0. Method: immunoSEQ multiplex PCR; TCRdb's copy keeps in-frame clones and lacks some. The data hold about 39,000 clones, with approximately 88% observed a single time. Every patient had mismatch repair deficiency by PCR or immunohistochemistry. This record comes from a study of PD-1 blockade in mismatch repair-deficient tumors. Broader study findings: Rapid post-treatment expansion, then contraction, generally preceding radiologic response, marked tumor-resident clones.

The source of this sequence is an adult with mismatch repair-deficient cancer. The chain uses TRBV4-2 and TRBJ2-3; 11 bases match TRBD2. Source: PBMCs, taken roughly nine months after starting pembrolizumab. The CDR3 spells CASSQEGLAADTQYF. For the CDR3, the DNA is TGTGCCAGCAGCCAAGAGGGACTAGCGGCAGATACGCAGTATTTT.